This T cell receptor beta chain originates from a study of blood T cells in healthy people across ages. Overall study results and limits: Researchers said unsorted PBMCs prevented a conclusive naive versus antigen-experienced comparison.

Germline V gene sequence: CDR1 SGHRS, CDR2 YFSETQ. Trimming cost V 4 bases and J 2 bases; bases outside gene matches: 4. The CDR3 has 14 residues. The authors ran a second PCR of about 6 to 11 cycles using a sample-barcoded 5' primer and a J-beta primer mix. Using its own MiXCR run on the 5' RACE reads, TCRdb lists one record per CDR3 protein. The table shows hundreds of thousands of distinct CDR3 sequences, with 32% occurring only once. As regards this clonotype: Its antigen is undetermined.

This TCR came from a woman aged 80 or over in good health. The rearrangement uses TRBV5-1 and TRBJ2-7, with 9 bases identical to TRBD1. Sequenced: blood. The CDR3 reads CASSGTGLAYEQYF. The CDR3 DNA reads as TGCGCCAGCAGCGGGACAGGGTTGGCCTACGAGCAGTACTTC. Full variable domain (rest looked up from reference TRBV5-1 and TRBJ2-7): KAGVTQTPRYLIKTRGQQVTLSCSPISGHRSVSWYQQTPGQGLQFLFEYFSETQRNKGNFPGRFSGRQFSNSRSEMNVSTLELGDSALYLCASSGTGLAYEQYFGPGTRLTVT.